One and the same sample provided the 31 T cell receptor beta chains below, sequenced in a study of cytomegalovirus exposure and HLA in healthy donors. Primers for the PCR totalled 60 Vbeta and 13 Jbeta. Sequenced by immunoSEQ multiplex PCR; TCRdb stores in-frame clones only, minus some. This table holds some 160,000 clones. Sequencing was carried out using PBMCs. The source of these receptors is a man between 25 and 39 years old in good health and CMV-seronegative.

The chain recombines TRBV7-7 with TRBJ2-3; 11 bases map to TRBD1. CDR1 is SSHAT and CDR2 is FNYEAQ in the germline V gene (reference sequence). The CDR3 spans 15 residues. J was trimmed by 4 bases and V by 5 bases; bases with no gene match: 5. In DNA, the CDR3 is TGTGCCAGCAGCCGAGGGACAGGGGGATCAGATACGCAGTATTTT. Its translation: CASSRGTGGSDTQYF.

This rearrangement joins TRBV5-4 to TRBJ2-7; the D is unclear. This CDR3 is built from 15 residues. Germline V gene data show CDR1 as SGHNT and CDR2 as YYREEE (reference sequence). The V end was cut by 0 bases, the J end by 0 bases, with 10 bases between. This CDR3 reads CASSLDLEASYEQYF. The CDR3 DNA follows: TGTGCCAGCAGCTTGGATCTCGAGGCCTCCTACGAGCAGTACTTC.

The chain joins TRBV12-5 to TRBJ2-6, with TRBD1 matching 11 bases. J was trimmed by 4 bases and V by 6 bases; bases with no gene match: 5. Germline CDR1 is LGHNT and CDR2 is FRNRAP. The CDR3 has 16 amino acids. The CDR3 DNA reads as TGTGCTAGTGGAAAGGACAGGGGGCCCGGGGCCAACGTCCTGACTTTC. This gives the protein CASGKDRGPGANVLTF.

The genes are TRBV9 and TRBJ2-1, with TRBD2 matching 9 bases. The CDR3 sequence is 18 residues long. V gave up 0 bases and J gave up 1 base; unmatched junction bases: 8. The germline V gene encodes CDR1 SGDLS and CDR2 YYNGEE. The CDR3 is CASSVVGSSGSSYNEQFF. CDR3 sequence (DNA): TGTGCCAGCAGCGTAGTCGGGAGTAGCGGGAGTTCCTACAATGAGCAGTTCTTC. The whole variable domain, remainder taken from reference TRBV9 and TRBJ2-1, is DSGVTQTPKHLITATGQRVTLRCSPRSGDLSVYWYQQSLDQGLQFLIQYYNGEERAKGNILERFSAQQFPDLHSELNLSSLELGDSALYFCASSVVGSSGSSYNEQFFGPGTRLTVL.

The V and J genes are TRBV10-2 and TRBJ2-7; D is perhaps TRBD2 (6 bases). The V and J ends lost 4 bases and 2 bases respectively, with 12 bases between them. This CDR3 comprises 14 residues. CDR1 and CDR2 (germline): WSHSY, SAAADI. CDR3 region: CASSAGGKPYEQYF. The CDR3 DNA is TGCGCCAGCAGTGCTGGGGGGAAACCCTACGAGCAGTACTTC.

The chain employs TRBV27 and TRBJ2-7, with TRBD2 identical over 7 bases. Per germline, CDR1 MNHEY and CDR2 SMNVEV (reference sequence). The ends lost 6 bases at V and 7 bases at J; junction bases unmatched: 21. The CDR3 is made up of 17 amino acids. The CDR3 region has the DNA TGTGCCAGCAGCTACTCAGGCGGGACTACGGGGGGAGGGGAGCAGTACTTC. It is translated as CASSYSGGTTGGGEQYF.

This chain uses TRBV13 with TRBJ2-7; 11 bases agree with TRBD2. With V trimmed by 5 bases and J by 6 bases, 9 bases remained unmatched. Germline CDR1 is PRHDT and CDR2 is FYEKMQ (reference sequence). This CDR3 region has 15 residues. The CDR3 spells CASSPPTSGGLEQYF. The CDR3 DNA sequence: TGTGCCAGCAGCCCCCCCACTAGCGGGGGCCTCGAGCAGTACTTC.

The J gene is TRBJ2-1, the V gene TRBV7-3; no clear D gene. V lost 1 base, J lost 11 bases, and 12 bases lay in between. The CDR3 is made up of 13 amino acids. Per the germline V gene, CDR1 is SGHTA and CDR2 is FQGTGA. The CDR3 nucleotides are TGTGCCAGCAGCTTAATGTCTGACACCCAGCAGTTCTTC. Translating it yields CASSLMSDTQQFF.

The V and J genes are TRBV25-1 and TRBJ1-2; TRBD1 might be the D (6 bases). The length of the CDR3 is 13 residues. Per the germline V gene, CDR1 is MGHDK and CDR2 is SYGVNS. V shed 8 bases and J shed 4 bases, with 14 bases lying between them. Here the CDR3 DNA reads TGTGCCAGCGGGCTGACAGGAACCTATGGCTACACCTTC. Encoded protein: CASGLTGTYGYTF.

The chain recombines TRBV19 with TRBJ1-1; 8 bases agree with TRBD1. The CDR3 extends over 14 amino acids. Germline V gene lookup returns CDR1 LNHDA and CDR2 SQIVND (reference sequence). The V segment lost 6 bases and the J segment 4 bases; nucleotides outside the gene matches: 7. The CDR3 DNA reads as TGTGCCAGTAGACTCCCTACAGGGGGCACTGAAGCTTTCTTT. It encodes CASRLPTGGTEAFF.

The chain combines TRBV11-2 with TRBJ2-7; 10 bases line up with TRBD2. After removal of 1 base from V and 6 bases from J, the junction contained 9 bases not matched to a gene. The CDR3 contains 16 residues. Germline V gene sequence: CDR1 SGHAT, CDR2 FQNNGV. As DNA, the CDR3 is TGTGCCAGCAGCTTAGCTTCGGGACTAGCGAATCTCGAGCAGTACTTC. The encoded protein is CASSLASGLANLEQYF.

This chain uses TRBV11-2 with TRBJ2-7; 11 bases line up with TRBD1. CDR1 and CDR2 (germline): SGHAT, FQNNGV. The V and J ends lost 3 bases and 2 bases, in that order; junction bases with no gene match: 3. The CDR3 sequence is 15 residues long. The CDR3 here is CASSFRTGGTYEQYF. The CDR3 nucleotides read TGTGCCAGCAGCTTTAGGACAGGGGGCACCTACGAGCAGTACTTC.

The rearrangement joins TRBV2 to TRBJ1-5; D not certain. CDR3 length: 13 amino acids. The V and J ends lost 11 bases and 1 base respectively, with 12 bases between them. Germline values: CDR1 SNHLY, CDR2 FYNNEI. CDR3 protein: CASSGGSNQPQHF. CDR3 DNA sequence: TGTGCCTCATCTGGAGGGAGCAATCAGCCCCAGCATTTT.

CDR3 residues: CASSFGPDTQYF. In DNA, the CDR3 is TGTGCCAGCAGCTTTGGGCCAGATACGCAGTATTTT. The V and J genes are TRBV5-4 and TRBJ2-3; no firm D call. Deletions cut 2 bases from V and 4 bases from J, with 5 bases between. The germline gives CDR1 SGHNT, CDR2 YYREEE (reference sequence). This CDR3 has 12 residues.

The gene calls are TRBV6-6 and TRBJ2-2, with no clear D. The CDR3 contains 16 residues. V lost 0 bases to trimming and J lost 5 bases, with 13 bases between them. CDR1 and CDR2 from the germline V gene are MNHNY and SVGAGI (reference sequence). The CDR3 region is CASSYSMGVGTGELFF. Here the CDR3 DNA reads TGTGCCAGCAGTTACTCGATGGGCGTTGGGACCGGGGAGCTGTTTTTT.

The chain combines TRBV5-1 with TRBJ2-7, with 9 bases identical to TRBD1. Germline loops: CDR1 SGHRS, CDR2 YFSETQ. The trim removed 4 bases at V and 6 bases at J, leaving 8 bases unmatched. This CDR3 region has 14 residues. The CDR3 DNA reads TGCGCCAGCAGCACCGACAGGGGGGTTTCCGAGCAGTACTTC. This translates into CASSTDRGVSEQYF.

Details on this clone: Sequence at one end of the junction differs from germline and may be a read error. The chain couples TRBV7-2 to TRBJ1-5; the D gene is possibly TRBD1 (6 bases). CDR1 SGHTA and CDR2 FQGNSA come from the germline V gene. The CDR3 has 15 amino acids. The CDR3 DNA is TGTGCCAGCACCTTGGGGGGGCGTAGCAATCGGCCCCAGCATTTT. This translates into CASTLGGRSNRPQHF.

The chain carries TRBV4-2 and TRBJ2-1, with 15 bases identical to TRBD2. The CDR3 has 14 residues. Germline-derived CDR1 and CDR2 are LGHNA and YNFKEQ. V was pared by 6 bases and J by 7 bases, with 1 base of the junction left unmatched. For the CDR3, the DNA is TGTGCCAGCAGGGGACTAGCGGGAGGAAATGAGCAGTTCTTC. This encodes CASRGLAGGNEQFF.

This chain uses TRBV10-3 with TRBJ2-7, with 7 bases aligning to TRBD2. V lost 7 bases and J lost 4; bases outside the gene matches: 4. Germline CDR1 and CDR2: ENHRY and SYGVKD. The CDR3 loop spans 12 amino acids. The CDR3 spells CAINSGLYEQYF. The DNA for the CDR3 is TGTGCCATCAATAGCGGGTTATACGAGCAGTACTTC.

The CDR3 protein is CASSNETRRRAQPQHF. The CDR3 bases are TGTGCCAGCAGCAACGAGACGAGGAGGCGGGCTCAGCCCCAGCATTTT. V and J are TRBV21-1 and TRBJ1-5. TRBV21-1 is a known pseudogene. CDR3 length: 16 residues.

Worth noting for this clone: The CDR3 ends on some other residue instead of the conserved phenylalanine or tryptophan, so this is likely a read error. This sequence joins TRBV5-4 and TRBJ2-7, with D possibly TRBD2 on 6 matching bases. The germline gives CDR1 SGHNT, CDR2 YYREEE (reference sequence). CDR3 length: 15 amino acids. V was clipped by 3 bases and J by 3 bases, with 16 bases between them. The CDR3 reads CASSSRSGWSYEQYL. CDR3 bases: TGTGCCAGCAGCTCCCGTAGCGGATGGAGCTACGAGCAGTACCTC.

The chain couples TRBV4-3 to TRBJ2-3; 8 nucleotides match TRBD2. There are 13 residues in the CDR3. V was clipped by 1 base and J by 11 bases; unmatched bases: 5. Germline V gene lookup returns CDR1 LGHNA and CDR2 YSLEER. The CDR3 reads CASSQGRAGGQYF. CDR3 in DNA: TGCGCCAGCAGCCAAGGGCGTGCGGGAGGGCAGTATTTT.

The chain has TRBV7-9 and TRBJ2-5; D is possibly TRBD2 (5 bases). Germline CDR1 and CDR2: SEHNR and FQNEAQ (reference sequence). With 0 bases removed from V and 5 bases from J, the gap between germline ends came to 10 bases. The CDR3 runs 14 residues. The CDR3 bases are TGTGCCAGCAGCTTAGCGGGAGTTGTCGAGACCCAGTACTTC. This gives the protein CASSLAGVVETQYF.

V usage is TRBV5-1 and J usage is TRBJ2-3, with D uncertain. In germline, CDR1 is SGHRS, CDR2 YFSETQ. The CDR3 loop spans 15 amino acids. Trimming shortened V by 4 bases and J by 3 bases, and 15 bases separated the two germline ends. The CDR3 sequence is CASSPLKPATDTQYF. CDR3 in DNA: TGCGCCAGCAGCCCGCTCAAGCCCGCAACAGATACGCAGTATTTT.

J is TRBJ2-1 and V is TRBV6-5; TRBD1 matches 7 bases. Germline loops: CDR1 MNHEY, CDR2 SVGAGI. This CDR3 comprises 15 residues. The V gene end was trimmed by 2 bases and the J gene end by 7 bases; junction bases not matched to a gene: 8. CDR3 amino acids: CASSYGETGINEQFF. In nucleotides, the CDR3 is TGTGCCAGCAGTTACGGTGAGACAGGGATAAATGAGCAGTTCTTC.

This chain links TRBV7-9 with TRBJ2-2, with TRBD2 identical over 10 bases. The length of the CDR3 is 16 residues. Trimming at V came to 2 bases and at J to 6 bases, leaving 6 bases not matched to a gene. The V gene's germline CDR1 is SEHNR and CDR2 FQNEAQ (reference sequence). CDR3 sequence reads: CASSLSSGRFAGELFF. Written as DNA, the CDR3 is TGTGCCAGCAGCTTATCTAGCGGGAGATTCGCCGGGGAGCTGTTTTTT.

The V gene is TRBV27, the J gene TRBJ2-1, with TRBD1 matching 7 bases. Trimming removed 3 bases from V and 4 bases from J; junction bases left unmatched: 6. The CDR3 runs to 15 residues. CDR1 is MNHEY, CDR2 SMNVEV, per germline (reference sequence). In nucleotides, the CDR3 is TGTGCCAGCAGTTTCGAGGGGGCGCCGTACAATGAGCAGTTCTTC. It translates to CASSFEGAPYNEQFF.

J is TRBJ1-2 and V is TRBV27; D gene ambiguous. Germline CDR1 reads MNHEY; CDR2 reads SMNVEV (reference sequence). V shed 2 bases and J shed 3 bases, with 10 bases lying between them. The CDR3 runs 14 residues. CDR3 in amino acids: CASSLTVTDYGYTF. The CDR3 region has the DNA TGTGCCAGCAGTTTAACCGTCACGGACTATGGCTACACCTTC.

V usage is TRBV28 and J usage is TRBJ1-2; no definite D call. The CDR3 is 16 amino acids. Trimming cost V 3 bases and J 8 bases, with 22 bases left between them. In germline, CDR1 is MDHEN, CDR2 SYDVKM. The CDR3 sequence: CASSFHRTRVPRGYTF. For the CDR3, the DNA is TGTGCCAGCAGTTTTCACCGTACCCGGGTTCCACGAGGCTACACCTTC.

The chain recombines TRBV18 with TRBJ2-3, with a possible D match to TRBD2 (6 bases). V lost 6 bases, J lost 4 bases, and 17 bases lay in between. CDR1 and CDR2 from the germline V gene are KGHSH and LQKENI. The CDR3 covers 15 residues. The CDR3 region is CASSMDYLSADTQYF. As DNA, the CDR3 is TGTGCCAGCTCTATGGACTACCTGAGTGCAGATACGCAGTATTTT.

The gene calls are TRBV5-4 and TRBJ2-1; TRBD2 is a possible D gene (6 bases). With 4 bases removed from V and 14 bases from J, the gap between germline ends came to 13 bases. The germline V gene encodes CDR1 SGHNT and CDR2 YYREEE (reference sequence). The CDR3 contains 11 residues. This CDR3 reads CASSRRDEEFF. DNA for the CDR3: TGTGCCAGCAGCAGGAGGGATGAAGAGTTCTTC.